These 28 T cell receptor beta chains were all obtained from the same sample, sequenced in a study of cytomegalovirus exposure and HLA in healthy donors. The PCR was carried out with 60 Vbeta primers and 13 Jbeta primers. The table came from immunoSEQ multiplex PCR; TCRdb's copy has only in-frame clones and leaves some out. The sample holds some 130,000 clones, more than 80% seen once. The sequenced sample was PBMCs. These TCRs come from a woman aged 40 to 50 in good health and CMV-seropositive.

This chain links TRBV19 with TRBJ2-6, with 8 positions matching TRBD2. Germline CDR1 reads LNHDA; CDR2 reads SQIVND (reference sequence). Losses at the gene ends were 0 bases for V and 2 bases for J; bases not matched to a gene: 3. The CDR3 length is 17 residues. CDR3 DNA sequence: TGTGCCAGTAGTATAGAACTAGCGGCAACTGGGGCCAACGTCCTGACTTTC. Translating it yields CASSIELAATGANVLTF.

Turning to this clone: This same CDR3 is encoded by further DNA sequences in the sample. The V and J genes are TRBV5-1 and TRBJ2-3; 8 nucleotides align to TRBD2. The CDR3 contains 15 residues. Trimming cost V 0 bases and J 2 bases; bases outside gene matches: 2. Germline values: CDR1 SGHRS, CDR2 YFSETQ. CDR3 nucleotide sequence: TGCGCCAGCAGCTTGGCGGGGGGGACCACAGATACGCAGTATTTT. Protein: CASSLAGGTTDTQYF.

The rearrangement uses TRBV4-2 and TRBJ2-7; 11 positions match TRBD1. There are 17 residues in the CDR3. Losses at the gene ends were 0 bases for V and 5 bases for J; bases not matched to a gene: 9. Germline CDR1 LGHNA, CDR2 YNFKEQ. CDR3: CASSQEDRGPERDEQYF. The CDR3 nucleotides are TGTGCCAGCAGCCAAGAGGACAGGGGGCCCGAGCGGGACGAGCAGTACTTC.

The rearrangement links TRBV29-1 to TRBJ2-7, with 12 bases aligning to TRBD2. The CDR3 contains 16 residues. Germline V gene data show CDR1 as SQVTM and CDR2 as ANQGSEA. Trimming at V came to 3 bases and at J to 2 bases, leaving 8 bases not matched to a gene. This chain's CDR3 is CSVDGLAGGPPYEQYF. The CDR3 nucleotides are TGCAGCGTTGATGGTCTAGCGGGAGGGCCTCCCTACGAGCAGTACTTC.

The V gene is TRBV5-1, the J gene TRBJ2-7; TRBD1 agrees at 9 bases. After removal of 6 bases from V and 3 bases from J, the junction contained 7 bases not matched to a gene. The CDR3 is made up of 14 amino acids. Germline lookup yields CDR1 SGHRS and CDR2 YFSETQ. CDR3 amino acids: CASTQQGASYEQYF. The CDR3, as DNA: TGCGCCAGCACACAACAGGGGGCGAGCTACGAGCAGTACTTC.

The chain combines TRBV11-1 with TRBJ2-7, with D possibly TRBD2 on 6 matching bases. V gave up 5 bases and J gave up 2 bases, with 19 bases separating them. This CDR3 comprises 16 residues. The germline V gene has CDR1 SGHAT and CDR2 FQDESV (reference sequence). The CDR3 sequence: CASSPVGGKDAYEQYF. DNA for the CDR3: TGTGCCAGCAGCCCCGTTGGGGGGAAGGACGCCTACGAGCAGTACTTC.

A single count supports this clone. The V and J genes are TRBV28 and TRBJ2-1; a possible D gene is TRBD1 (7 bases). Trimming left V 2 bases short and J 4 bases short, with 15 bases between. This CDR3 has 16 residues. Per germline, CDR1 MDHEN and CDR2 SYDVKM. CDR3: CASSLTEGAEYNEQFF. DNA of the CDR3: TGTGCCAGCAGTTTAACGGAGGGGGCGGAGTACAATGAGCAGTTCTTC.

The V and J genes are TRBV6-5 and TRBJ2-5; 9 nucleotides align to TRBD1. V trimming: 6 bases; J trimming: 5 bases; junction bases outside the gene matches: 10. Germline-derived CDR1 and CDR2 are MNHEY and SVGAGI. The CDR3 covers 15 residues. As DNA, the CDR3 is TGTGCCAGCAGGCAAACAGGGGGCGCCGGGGAGACCCAGTACTTC. It yields the protein CASRQTGGAGETQYF.

V and J are TRBV30 and TRBJ1-6; 7 positions match TRBD1. Germline V gene sequence: CDR1 GTSNPN, CDR2 SVGIG (reference sequence). V was pared by 1 base and J by 0 bases, with 12 bases of the junction left unmatched. CDR3 length: 19 residues. The CDR3 loop is CAWSAIQGVTDSYNSPLHF. As DNA, the CDR3 is TGTGCCTGGAGTGCCATCCAGGGGGTGACGGACTCCTATAATTCACCCCTCCACTTT. Looking up the rest from reference TRBV30 and TRBJ1-6 gives the full variable domain: SQTIHQWPATLVQPVGSPLSLECTVEGTSNPNLYWYRQAAGRGLQLLFYSVGIGQISSEVPQNLSASRPQDRQFILSSKKLLLSDSGFYLCAWSAIQGVTDSYNSPLHFGNGTRLTVT.

This clone was detected a few times. This sequence joins TRBV29-1 and TRBJ2-1; tentatively, D is TRBD2 (5 bases). V shed 7 bases and J shed 9 bases, with 19 bases lying between them. Looked up from germline, CDR1 is SQVTM and CDR2 is ANQGSEA. CDR3 size: 13 residues. The CDR3 bases are TGCAGCGGGATGCAAACTAGTGCCGGTGAGCAGTTCTTC. Protein: CSGMQTSAGEQFF.

The gene calls are TRBV7-9 and TRBJ2-7; 8 bases match TRBD2. From germline, CDR1 is SEHNR and CDR2 FQNEAQ (reference sequence). V lost 5 bases to trimming and J lost 6 bases; unmatched junction nucleotides: 12. The CDR3 length is 15 residues. The CDR3 here is CASSQPGLAGSEQYF. In DNA, the CDR3 is TGTGCCAGCAGCCAACCCGGACTAGCCGGGAGCGAGCAGTACTTC.

The chain recombines TRBV28 with TRBJ1-2; D is unclear. CDR1 and CDR2 from the germline V gene are MDHEN and SYDVKM. V dropped 6 bases and J dropped 3 bases, with 11 bases sitting between them. This CDR3 has 13 amino acids. CDR3 sequence reads: CASSLPGYYGYTF. CDR3 in DNA: TGTGCCAGCAGCTTGCCAGGCTACTATGGCTACACCTTC.

This clone was found a few times. This sequence joins TRBV5-1 and TRBJ1-3, with 9 bases lining up with TRBD1. The CDR3 is 15 residues long. From germline, CDR1 is SGHRS and CDR2 YFSETQ. Germline trimming cut 3 bases from V and 3 bases from J; bases unmatched to any gene: 4. The chain's CDR3 is CASSSTGGGGNTIYF. CDR3 nucleotides: TGCGCCAGCAGCTCGACAGGGGGAGGTGGAAACACCATATATTTT.

The V call is TRBV4-1, the J call TRBJ2-1, with 13 bases matching TRBD2. Germline-derived CDR1 and CDR2 are MGHRA and YSYEKL. The CDR3 is made up of 17 amino acids. With V trimmed by 0 bases and J by 10 bases, 9 bases remained unmatched. The CDR3 DNA reads as TGCGCCAGCAGCCAAGAATCGAGGACTAGCGGGAGTTCCGAGCAGTTCTTC. Protein product: CASSQESRTSGSSEQFF.

V gene TRBV5-8 combines with J gene TRBJ1-5; 7 bases match TRBD1. Per germline, CDR1 SGHTS and CDR2 YDEGEE. The CDR3 has 13 residues. V shed 4 bases, J shed 7 bases, and the junction held 5 bases outside the gene matches. This CDR3 reads CASSVNRGQPQHF. CDR3 in DNA: TGTGCCAGCAGCGTAAACAGGGGCCAGCCCCAGCATTTT.

This chain links TRBV7-9 with TRBJ2-7, with TRBD1 matching 9 bases. Germline loops: CDR1 SEHNR, CDR2 FQNEAQ (reference sequence). CDR3 length: 15 residues. V lost 5 bases to trimming and J lost 2 bases; unmatched junction nucleotides: 7. The CDR3 loop reads CASSNLQGATYEQYF. The CDR3 DNA is TGTGCCAGCAGCAACCTACAGGGGGCGACCTACGAGCAGTACTTC. Complete variable domain (other parts from reference TRBV7-9 and TRBJ2-7): DTGVSQNPRHKITKRGQNVTFRCDPISEHNRLYWYRQTLGQGPEFLTYFQNEAQLEKSRLLSDRFSAERPKGSFSTLEIQRTEQGDSAMYLCASSNLQGATYEQYFGPGTRLTVT.

The chain's CDR3 is CASSPPGQGGEKLFF. In nucleotides, the CDR3 is TGTGCCAGCTCACCACCGGGACAGGGGGGCGAAAAACTGTTTTTT. The chain links TRBV18 to TRBJ1-4; 11 bases map to TRBD1. CDR1 and CDR2 (germline): KGHSH, LQKENI. This CDR3 comprises 15 residues. V lost 0 bases and J lost 8; bases outside the gene matches: 2. Drawing the rest from reference TRBV18 and TRBJ1-4, the complete variable domain is NAGVMQNPRHLVRRRGQEARLRCSPMKGHSHVYWYRQLPEEGLKFMVYLQKENIIDESGMPKERFSAEFPKEGPSILRIQQVVRGDSAAYFCASSPPGQGGEKLFFGSGTQLSVL.

This chain links TRBV28 with TRBJ2-1; 9 bases are a match to TRBD1. The V gene end was trimmed by 4 bases and the J gene end by 8 bases; junction bases not matched to a gene: 6. The germline gives CDR1 MDHEN, CDR2 SYDVKM. The CDR3 runs 14 residues. The CDR3 sequence is CASSSQGAQHEQFF. CDR3 sequence (DNA): TGTGCCAGCAGTTCACAGGGGGCGCAGCATGAGCAGTTCTTC. Using reference TRBV28 and TRBJ2-1 for the parts outside the CDR3, the full variable domain is DVKVTQSSRYLVKRTGEKVFLECVQDMDHENMFWYRQDPGLGLRLIYFSYDVKMKEKGDIPEGYSVSREKKERFSLILESASTNQTSMYLCASSSQGAQHEQFFGPGTRLTVL.

The chain employs TRBV5-1 and TRBJ1-2; no clear D. V was pared by 5 bases and J by 1 base, with 9 bases between. Germline values: CDR1 SGHRS, CDR2 YFSETQ. The CDR3 is 13 amino acids. In DNA, the CDR3 is TGCGCCAGCAGGGTAACAGATAACTATGGCTACACCTTC. Translating it yields CASRVTDNYGYTF.

This clone was seen a handful of times. The chain links TRBV5-6 to TRBJ1-1; TRBD1 is a possible D gene (5 bases). The CDR3 spans 12 residues. Trimming took off 3 bases at V and 4 bases at J, with 7 bases between the two ends. Germline V gene lookup returns CDR1 SGHDT and CDR2 YYEEEE. Here the CDR3 reads CASSSGGTEAFF. CDR3 coding DNA: TGTGCCAGCAGCTCGGGGGGCACTGAAGCTTTCTTT.

The V call is TRBV27, the J call TRBJ1-2; D perhaps matches TRBD1 (6 bases). The CDR3 loop spans 13 amino acids. Germline V lookup: CDR1 MNHEY, CDR2 SMNVEV (reference sequence). The V and J ends lost 0 bases and 8 bases respectively, with 10 bases between them. CDR3 DNA: TGTGCCAGCAGTTTATCGCAGGGGCTGGGCTACACCTTC. It is translated as CASSLSQGLGYTF.

This chain joins TRBV7-9 and TRBJ1-3; 8 nucleotides align to TRBD1. The CDR3 runs 15 residues. Per germline, CDR1 SEHNR and CDR2 FQNEAQ (reference sequence). The V segment lost 2 bases and the J segment 3 bases; nucleotides outside the gene matches: 3. CDR3 amino acids: CASSLYTGGGNTIYF. CDR3 nucleotide sequence: TGTGCCAGCAGCTTATATACAGGGGGTGGAAACACCATATATTTT.

The chain carries TRBV19 and TRBJ1-5, with TRBD1 matching 7 bases. The CDR3 runs 13 residues. Germline V gene sequence: CDR1 LNHDA, CDR2 SQIVND (reference sequence). The ends lost 6 bases at V and 9 bases at J; junction bases unmatched: 8. The CDR3 loop is CASRTGSQRPQHF. In DNA, the CDR3 is TGTGCCAGTAGGACAGGGTCCCAACGGCCCCAGCATTTT.

The chain employs TRBV14 and TRBJ2-4, with a tentative D call TRBD2 (6 bases). CDR3 length equals 14 residues. Looked up from germline, CDR1 is SGHDN and CDR2 is FVKESK. Trimming shortened V by 0 bases and J by 9 bases, and 12 bases separated the two germline ends. In nucleotides, the CDR3 is TGTGCCAGCAGCCAAGACGCACTAGCCGGCATTCAGTACTTC. Protein: CASSQDALAGIQYF.

The V gene is TRBV7-9, the J gene TRBJ2-7, with 10 bases matching TRBD2. Looked up from germline, CDR1 is SEHNR and CDR2 is FQNEAQ (reference sequence). With 4 bases clipped from V and 0 bases from J, the junction kept 3 bases outside the gene matches. The CDR3 consists of 15 residues. In nucleotides, the CDR3 is TGTGCCAGCAGCTCTCCTAGCGGGAGCTCCTACGAGCAGTACTTC. Translating gives CASSSPSGSSYEQYF.

The CDR3 spells CASSPLGTGSEQYF. The CDR3 coding sequence is TGTGCCAGCTCACCACTAGGGACAGGGTCCGAGCAGTACTTC. This chain links TRBV18 with TRBJ2-7, with TRBD1 identical over 9 bases. Per the germline V gene, CDR1 is KGHSH and CDR2 is LQKENI. With 1 base clipped from V and 6 bases from J, the junction kept 4 bases outside the gene matches. CDR3 length: 14 residues.

The rearrangement uses TRBV5-1 and TRBJ2-1, with 13 bases fitting TRBD2. V shed 3 bases and J 8 bases; nucleotides not matched to a gene: 5. Germline-derived CDR1 and CDR2 are SGHRS and YFSETQ. The length of the CDR3 is 15 residues. CDR3 residues: CASSSRTSGGDEQFF. In DNA form, the CDR3 reads TGCGCCAGCAGCTCGCGGACTAGCGGGGGCGATGAGCAGTTCTTC.

The V and J genes are TRBV19 and TRBJ1-1; the match to TRBD1 covers 7 bases. This CDR3 is 18 amino acids long. Trimming removed 6 bases from V and 1 base from J; junction bases left unmatched: 17. Looked up from germline, CDR1 is LNHDA and CDR2 is SQIVND (reference sequence). The CDR3 DNA reads TGTGCCAGTAGGACAACCATGATATACAGGGGAGGGAACACTGAAGCTTTCTTT. This encodes CASRTTMIYRGGNTEAFF. Full variable domain (remainder filled in from reference TRBV19 and TRBJ1-1): DGGITQSPKYLFRKEGQNVTLSCEQNLNHDAMYWYRQDPGQGLRLIYYSQIVNDFQKGDIAEGYSVSREKKESFPLTVTSAQKNPTAFYLCASRTTMIYRGGNTEAFFGQGTRLTVV.